The 5 T cell receptor beta chains reported below all come from one sample, sequenced in a study of T cell repertoires in cytomegalovirus infection. TCRdb recomputed calls from the reads with MiXCR, one row per CDR3 protein. Here the sample spans around 550,000 distinct CDR3 sequences, about 25% being singletons. The material sequenced was PBMCs. The source of these receptors is a human donor in good health (CMV status not recorded). Some clones in this sample may be carry-over from other donors' samples.

This clonotype was observed a handful of times. The V call is TRBV20-1, the J call TRBJ2-5; D is uncertain. CDR3 length: 12 amino acids. V was pared by 5 bases and J by 5 bases, with 12 bases between. Germline V gene data show CDR1 as DFQATT and CDR2 as SNEGSKA (reference sequence). CDR3 in DNA: TGCAGTGCTCCCACCCCAACGGAGACCCAGTACTTC. Its translation is CSAPTPTETQYF.

This clonotype showed up many times. V gene TRBV7-6 combines with J gene TRBJ1-2; 9 bases map to TRBD1. The V gene end was trimmed by 4 bases and the J gene end by 7 bases; junction bases not matched to a gene: 13. Per the germline V gene, CDR1 is SGHVS and CDR2 is FNYEAQ. The CDR3 extends over 16 amino acids. CDR3 nucleotide sequence: TGTGCCAGCAGCTCGAGTACCGCCGGGACAGGGTTTGGCTACACCTTC. The encoded protein is CASSSSTAGTGFGYTF.

V usage is TRBV7-2 and J usage is TRBJ1-2; 8 positions agree with TRBD1. Trimming cost V 2 bases and J 6 bases; bases outside gene matches: 2. The CDR3 length is 13 residues. Germline lookup yields CDR1 SGHTA and CDR2 FQGNSA. The CDR3 DNA reads TGTGCCAGCAGCTTACTCAGGGGGCATGGCTACACCTTC. Translating gives CASSLLRGHGYTF.

The chain employs TRBV20-1 and TRBJ2-7; D is perhaps TRBD2 (6 bases). The CDR3 is made up of 13 amino acids. Germline V gene lookup returns CDR1 DFQATT and CDR2 SNEGSKA (reference sequence). V dropped 6 bases and J dropped 2 bases, with 14 bases sitting between them. CDR3 bases: TGCAGTGCCGAGCCGGGCGGGGCCTACGAGCAGTACTTC. Its protein is CSAEPGGAYEQYF.

This clonotype came up once. V usage is TRBV12-3 or TRBV12-4 and J usage is TRBJ2-1; 10 positions agree with TRBD1. The CDR3 totals 19 residues. The V segment lost 4 bases and the J segment 1 base; nucleotides outside the gene matches: 13. The CDR3 sequence is CASSSTSPGTGVSYNEQFF. The CDR3 DNA reads TGTGCCAGCAGTTCAACCAGTCCCGGGACAGGGGTATCCTACAATGAGCAGTTCTTC.